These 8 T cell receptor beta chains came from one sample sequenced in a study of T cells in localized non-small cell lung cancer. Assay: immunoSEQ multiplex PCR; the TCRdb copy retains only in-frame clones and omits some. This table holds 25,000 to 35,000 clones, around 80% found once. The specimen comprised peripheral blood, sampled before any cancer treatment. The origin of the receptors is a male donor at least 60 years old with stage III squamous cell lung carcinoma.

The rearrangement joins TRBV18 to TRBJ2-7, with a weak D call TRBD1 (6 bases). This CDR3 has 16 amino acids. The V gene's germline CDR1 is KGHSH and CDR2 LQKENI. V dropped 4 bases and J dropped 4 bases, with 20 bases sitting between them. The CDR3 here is CASSLGEDSRIYEQYF. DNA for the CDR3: TGTGCCAGCTCACTGGGCGAGGACAGCAGAATTTACGAGCAGTACTTC.

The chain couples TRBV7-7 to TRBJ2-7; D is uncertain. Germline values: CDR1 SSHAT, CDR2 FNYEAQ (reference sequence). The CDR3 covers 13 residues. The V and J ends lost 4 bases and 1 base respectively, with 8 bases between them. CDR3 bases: TGTGCCAGCAGCTCCGGACCGTCCTACGAGCAGTACTTC. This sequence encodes CASSSGPSYEQYF.

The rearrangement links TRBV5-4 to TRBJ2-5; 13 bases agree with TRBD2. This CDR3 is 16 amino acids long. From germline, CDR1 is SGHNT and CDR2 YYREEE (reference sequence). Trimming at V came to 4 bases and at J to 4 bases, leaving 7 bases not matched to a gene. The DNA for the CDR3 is TGTGCCAGCAGCCCCCGGACTAGCGGGAGTGCAGAGACCCAGTACTTC. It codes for CASSPRTSGSAETQYF.

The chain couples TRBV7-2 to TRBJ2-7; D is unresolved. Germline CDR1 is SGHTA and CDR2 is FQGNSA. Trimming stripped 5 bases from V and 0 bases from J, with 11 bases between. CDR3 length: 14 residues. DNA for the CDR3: TGTGCCAGCAGCCGCGGCACCGGCTCCTACGAGCAGTACTTC. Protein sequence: CASSRGTGSYEQYF.

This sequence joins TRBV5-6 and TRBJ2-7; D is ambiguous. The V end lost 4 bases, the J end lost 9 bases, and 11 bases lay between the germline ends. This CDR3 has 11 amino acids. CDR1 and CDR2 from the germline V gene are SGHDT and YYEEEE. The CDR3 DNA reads TGTGCCAGCAGCAGCGCCACGGTGCAGTACTTC. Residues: CASSSATVQYF.

CDR3 region: CASSLPRSGNEQFF. CDR3 bases: TGTGCCAGCAGCTTACCACGTAGCGGCAATGAGCAGTTCTTC. This chain uses TRBV7-2 with TRBJ2-1; D perhaps matches TRBD2 (6 bases). There are 14 residues in the CDR3. With 2 bases removed from V and 6 bases from J, the gap between germline ends came to 11 bases. CDR1 is SGHTA and CDR2 is FQGNSA in the germline V gene.

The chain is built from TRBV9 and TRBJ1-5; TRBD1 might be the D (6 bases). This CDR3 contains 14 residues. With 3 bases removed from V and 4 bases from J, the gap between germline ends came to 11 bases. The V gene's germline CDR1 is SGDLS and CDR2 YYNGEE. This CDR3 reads CASSAGTMNQPQHF. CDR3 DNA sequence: TGTGCCAGCAGCGCCGGGACAATGAATCAGCCCCAGCATTTT.

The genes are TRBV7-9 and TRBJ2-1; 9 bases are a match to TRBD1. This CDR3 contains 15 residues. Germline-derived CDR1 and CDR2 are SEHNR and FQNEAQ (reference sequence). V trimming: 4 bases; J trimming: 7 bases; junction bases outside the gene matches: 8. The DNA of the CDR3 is TGTGCCAGCAGCTCACGGGACAGGGCGAAGAATGAGCAGTTCTTC. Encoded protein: CASSSRDRAKNEQFF.